Listed here are 30 T cell receptor beta chains from one sample, sequenced in a study of blood T cells in healthy people across ages. A second PCR, run for 7 to 11 cycles, used a sample-barcoded 5' primer plus a J-beta primer mix. TCRdb processed the 5' RACE reads anew with MiXCR; each CDR3 protein has one entry. The repertoire holds over a million distinct CDR3 sequences, with under 30% as singletons. The sample was also reused in another study, on T cells of mothers and their children.

Sample: blood. These receptors all come from a girl aged 2 to 9 in good health.

To note about this clonotype: Relative to the germline gene, one junction end is altered; a read error may explain this. This chain joins TRBV4-1 and TRBJ2-7; a weak D match, TRBD2 (6 bases). Germline V gene sequence: CDR1 MGHRA, CDR2 YSYEKL. This CDR3 spans 13 amino acids. The chain's CDR3 is CASSQDIETRVIF. CDR3 in DNA: TGCGCCAGCAGCCAGGATATCGAGACTAGGGTAATCTTC.

This clonotype was observed a handful of times. The chain joins TRBV20-1 to TRBJ2-5, with D maybe TRBD1 (6 bases). The germline V and J ends were trimmed by 6 bases and 5 bases, with 19 bases remaining between them. Germline lookup yields CDR1 DFQATT and CDR2 SNEGSKA (reference sequence). The CDR3 consists of 14 residues. The CDR3 coding sequence is TGCAGTGCGGCACTTGTACAGGGTGAGGAGACCCAGTACTTC. It translates to CSAALVQGEETQYF.

This clonotype was counted a few times. One end of the junction does not line up with germline, which may come from a read error. This sequence joins TRBV20-1 and TRBJ2-1; D perhaps matches TRBD2 (5 bases). Germline values: CDR1 DFQATT, CDR2 SNEGSKA (reference sequence). The CDR3 contains 14 residues. The CDR3 reads CSAIRGWESSPLLF. The CDR3, as DNA: TGCAGTGCCATACGAGGGTGGGAGAGTAGTCCGTTGCTCTTC.

The V call is TRBV7-3, the J call TRBJ1-4, with a tentative D call TRBD1 (5 bases). Per the germline V gene, CDR1 is SGHTA and CDR2 is FQGTGA. V was trimmed by 2 bases and J by 7 bases, leaving 11 bases between them. The CDR3 totals 14 residues. Written as DNA, the CDR3 is TGTGCCAGCAGCTTAGAGGGGCGGGTTGAAAAACTGTTTTTT. This translates into CASSLEGRVEKLFF.

This clonotype was seen a handful of times. The V call is TRBV29-1, the J call TRBJ1-1; D possibly corresponds to TRBD1 (5 bases). The CDR3 contains 11 residues. Germline V lookup: CDR1 SQVTM, CDR2 ANQGSEA. Trimming left V 7 bases short and J 7 bases short, with 13 bases between. CDR3 region: CSASTVNEAFF. The CDR3 DNA reads TGCAGCGCCTCGACAGTCAATGAAGCTTTCTTT.

This sequence joins TRBV29-1 and TRBJ2-1, with a weak D call TRBD2 (6 bases). The CDR3 covers 14 residues. Trimming removed 6 bases from V and 1 base from J, with 13 bases in between. The V gene's germline CDR1 is SQVTM and CDR2 ANQGSEA. The CDR3 region is CSVHGGPSYNEQFF. Here the CDR3 DNA reads TGCAGCGTGCACGGAGGGCCTTCCTACAATGAGCAGTTCTTC.

This clonotype turned up a few times. This sequence joins TRBV4-1 and TRBJ2-5, with D possibly TRBD2 on 6 matching bases. This CDR3 has 15 amino acids. Looked up from germline, CDR1 is MGHRA and CDR2 is YSYEKL. The V end was cut by 3 bases, the J end by 3 bases, with 14 bases between. For the CDR3, the DNA is TGCGCCAGCAGCCATCTTAGCGGATTGAAAGAGACCCAGTACTTC. It codes for CASSHLSGLKETQYF.

Points on this clonotype: A single base separates this from a much larger clone, so it may be a read error. The rearrangement links TRBV7-7 to TRBJ2-5, with 7 bases lining up with TRBD2. The closer fit of TRBJ2-1 to the DNA end suggests the J call may be wrong. CDR1 and CDR2 (germline): SSHAT, FNYEAQ (reference sequence). The CDR3 contains 13 residues. The CDR3 loop is CASSPGGGNGQFF. The CDR3 bases are TGTGCTAGCAGCCCCGGGGGAGGGAATGGGCAGTTCTTC.

J is TRBJ2-1 and V is TRBV28; weak D call: TRBD2 (5 bases). Germline V gene sequence: CDR1 MDHEN, CDR2 SYDVKM. V dropped 6 bases and J dropped 14 bases, with 14 bases sitting between them. CDR3 length: 11 amino acids. The CDR3 is CASSSTRVKFF. The CDR3 coding sequence is TGTGCCAGCAGCTCTACTAGGGTTAAGTTCTTC.

The chain carries TRBV5-1 and TRBJ2-7, with D perhaps being TRBD1 or TRBD2 (5 bases each). The CDR3 contains 15 residues. Germline V gives CDR1 SGHRS, CDR2 YFSETQ. Trimming took 4 bases from V and 5 from J, leaving 19 bases between them. The CDR3 protein is CASSTGRNVFDEQYF. In nucleotides, the CDR3 is TGCGCCAGCAGCACGGGACGGAACGTGTTCGACGAGCAGTACTTC.

The J gene is TRBJ2-1, the V gene TRBV6-6, with 7 bases fitting TRBD1. The CDR3 has 15 residues. From germline, CDR1 is MNHNY and CDR2 SVGAGI (reference sequence). Losses at the gene ends were 0 bases for V and 10 bases for J; bases not matched to a gene: 9. CDR3 DNA sequence: TGTGCCAGCAGTTACTCGAACACAGGGGTTGGGGAGCAGTTCTTC. This sequence encodes CASSYSNTGVGEQFF.

This clonotype has more than one count but fewer than ten. This chain connects TRBV6-5 to TRBJ1-1, with a tentative D call TRBD1 (5 bases). The V gene's germline CDR1 is MNHEY and CDR2 SVGAGI. V dropped 2 bases and J dropped 1 base, with 11 bases sitting between them. This CDR3 spans 15 amino acids. The CDR3 nucleotides read TGTGCCAGCAGTTACGTGGGACCAGCGAACACTGAAGCTTTCTTT. Its protein is CASSYVGPANTEAFF.

This clonotype was seen only a few times. This rearrangement joins TRBV7-2 to TRBJ1-5, with D perhaps TRBD1 (6 bases). Germline V gene sequence: CDR1 SGHTA, CDR2 FQGNSA. V lost 1 base and J lost 10, with 17 bases in between. CDR3 length equals 15 residues. The CDR3 bases are TGTGCCAGCAGCTTAGTCGGCGGGAAAGGGGGTCCCCAGCATTTT. It encodes CASSLVGGKGGPQHF.

J is TRBJ2-5 and V is TRBV7-2; a possible D gene is TRBD2 (6 bases). V lost 5 bases to trimming and J lost 1 base, with 17 bases between them. The germline CDR1 and CDR2 sequences are SGHTA and FQGNSA. The CDR3 has 16 residues. This chain's CDR3 is CASSPDGRWGQETQYF. In nucleotides, the CDR3 is TGTGCCAGCAGCCCTGACGGGAGATGGGGCCAAGAGACCCAGTACTTC.

V gene TRBV6-5 combines with J gene TRBJ2-5; D is uncertain. The better agreement between TRBJ2-7 and the DNA end casts doubt on the J call. CDR1 MNHEY and CDR2 SVGAGI come from the germline V gene. This CDR3 region has 14 residues. CDR3 DNA: TGTGCCAGCAGTTATTCCCCGACCTCCTACGAGCAGTACTTC. Its protein product is CASSYSPTSYEQYF.

The V and J genes are TRBV3-1 and TRBJ2-1, with D hard to call. CDR1 and CDR2 (germline): LGHDT, YNNKEL (reference sequence). The CDR3 contains 15 residues. Trimming took 0 bases from V and 4 from J, leaving 10 bases between them. The CDR3 region is CASSQEWASYNEQFF. The CDR3 bases are TGTGCCAGCAGCCAAGAGTGGGCCAGTTACAATGAGCAGTTCTTC.

The V gene is TRBV13, the J gene TRBJ2-7; the match to TRBD1 covers 9 bases. V lost 5 bases and J lost 5; bases outside the gene matches: 7. Germline-derived CDR1 and CDR2 are PRHDT and FYEKMQ (reference sequence). The CDR3 covers 14 residues. The CDR3 sequence is CASSHRDREHEQYF. CDR3 coding DNA: TGTGCCAGCAGCCACCGGGACAGGGAACACGAGCAGTACTTC.

The rearrangement links TRBV24-1 to TRBJ2-3; 8 positions match TRBD1. Germline values: CDR1 KGHDR, CDR2 SFDVKD. Trimming cost V 4 bases and J 8 bases; bases outside gene matches: 10. The CDR3 totals 15 residues. This CDR3 reads CATSDPGQGIGTQYF. In nucleotides, the CDR3 is TGTGCCACCAGTGACCCAGGACAGGGCATCGGTACGCAGTATTTT.

This chain uses TRBV9 with TRBJ2-5, with 7 bases that match TRBD2. CDR1 is SGDLS, CDR2 YYNGEE, per germline. V was clipped by 2 bases and J by 1 base; unmatched bases: 2. The CDR3 is 14 amino acids. The CDR3 DNA reads TGTGCCAGCAGCGTCGCGGGAGCCCAAGAGACCCAGTACTTC. Protein: CASSVAGAQETQYF.

This clonotype was counted between two and nine times. The chain uses TRBV20-1 and TRBJ2-1; a possible D gene is TRBD2 (6 bases). Trimming cost V 2 bases and J 1 base, with 21 bases left between them. Germline V gene lookup returns CDR1 DFQATT and CDR2 SNEGSKA (reference sequence). The CDR3 consists of 18 residues. CDR3 region: CSARPWENGAGSYNEQFF. CDR3 nucleotides: TGCAGTGCTAGACCGTGGGAGAACGGGGCGGGGTCCTACAATGAGCAGTTCTTC.

The chain links TRBV11-2 to TRBJ2-5; possibly TRBD1 or TRBD2 for D (5 bases each). From germline, CDR1 is SGHAT and CDR2 FQNNGV. V shed 2 bases and J shed 4 bases, with 14 bases lying between them. The CDR3 has 15 residues. CDR3 in amino acids: CASSLFPRGVETQYF. CDR3 nucleotides: TGTGCCAGCAGCTTATTCCCTAGAGGGGTAGAGACCCAGTACTTC.

The genes are TRBV6-5 and TRBJ1-6, with D perhaps TRBD1 (6 bases). Deletions cut 2 bases from V and 6 bases from J, with 17 bases between. The length of the CDR3 is 17 residues. Germline CDR1 is MNHEY and CDR2 is SVGAGI. CDR3 region: CASSYPQKTGSNSPLHF. The CDR3 DNA reads as TGTGCCAGCAGTTACCCGCAGAAAACAGGGAGTAATTCACCCCTCCACTTT.

This chain joins TRBV6-2 or TRBV6-3 and TRBJ1-1; possible D gene TRBD1, 5 bases. In germline, CDR1 is MNHEY, CDR2 SVGEGT. The CDR3 covers 15 residues. V was clipped by 7 bases and J by 4 bases, with 19 bases between them. The DNA of the CDR3 is TGTGCCAGCACCCATACAGGTCTCGGAGGCACTGAAGCTTTCTTT. Protein: CASTHTGLGGTEAFF.

This clonotype occurred a few times. The J gene is TRBJ2-7, the V gene TRBV19; 9 bases agree with TRBD1. Looked up from germline, CDR1 is LNHDA and CDR2 is SQIVND (reference sequence). After removal of 8 bases from V and 2 bases from J, the junction contained 10 bases not matched to a gene. This CDR3 is built from 15 residues. CDR3 sequence (DNA): TGTGCCAGTTCTCGGACAGGGGTGGTACCCTACGAGCAGTACTTC. Translated: CASSRTGVVPYEQYF.

This clonotype was picked up a small number of times. The chain has TRBV29-1 and TRBJ1-2, with D uncertain. V was clipped by 3 bases and J by 2 bases, with 13 bases between them. The CDR3 totals 14 residues. Germline V gene sequence: CDR1 SQVTM, CDR2 ANQGSEA. The CDR3 bases are TGCAGCGTTGAGGGTACAGCTCCGAACTATGGCTACACCTTC. Amino acids: CSVEGTAPNYGYTF.

In this sample, this clonotype turned up once. The chain joins TRBV7-2 to TRBJ2-7; D tentatively reads TRBD1 or TRBD2 (6 bases each). The germline V gene has CDR1 SGHTA and CDR2 FQGNSA. This CDR3 is built from 15 residues. The ends were cut back, 3 bases at V and 2 bases at J, with 14 bases in the middle. The CDR3 protein is CASSFGGLFAYEQYF. CDR3 coding DNA: TGTGCCAGCAGCTTTGGGGGGCTATTCGCCTACGAGCAGTACTTC. The whole variable domain, remainder taken from reference TRBV7-2 and TRBJ2-7, is GAGVSQSPSNKVTEKGKDVELRCDPISGHTALYWYRQSLGQGLEFLIYFQGNSAPDKSGLPSDRFSAERTGGSVSTLTIQRTQQEDSAVYLCASSFGGLFAYEQYFGPGTRLTVT.

This clonotype turned up a few times. The V and J genes are TRBV20-1 and TRBJ1-4; D not certain. This CDR3 contains 10 residues. In germline, CDR1 is DFQATT, CDR2 SNEGSKA (reference sequence). V lost 3 bases and J 8 bases, leaving 4 bases between the germline ends. The chain's CDR3 is CSASREKLFF. CDR3 nucleotides: TGCAGTGCTAGCCGGGAAAAACTGTTTTTT.

The chain carries TRBV20-1 and TRBJ1-6, with 7 bases aligning to TRBD1. This CDR3 has 17 amino acids. After removal of 2 bases from V and 4 bases from J, the junction contained 11 bases not matched to a gene. The germline V gene encodes CDR1 DFQATT and CDR2 SNEGSKA (reference sequence). The CDR3 is CSARKGTEVLYNSPLHF. The CDR3 coding sequence is TGCAGTGCTAGAAAAGGGACAGAAGTACTGTATAATTCACCCCTCCACTTT.

This clonotype was observed a handful of times. The gene calls are TRBV5-1 and TRBJ2-7; D possibly corresponds to TRBD2 (6 bases). Germline CDR1 and CDR2: SGHRS and YFSETQ. V shed 3 bases and J shed 4 bases, with 14 bases lying between them. The CDR3 consists of 14 residues. As DNA, the CDR3 is TGCGCCAGCAGCTCGTTGACTAGGACGTACGAGCAGTACTTC. Protein: CASSSLTRTYEQYF.

This clonotype was seen more than once but under ten times. The gene calls are TRBV5-6 and TRBJ1-2, with D perhaps matching TRBD1 (5 bases). V dropped 2 bases and J dropped 6 bases, with 20 bases sitting between them. Germline loops: CDR1 SGHDT, CDR2 YYEEEE. The CDR3 has 16 amino acids. As DNA, the CDR3 is TGTGCCAGCAGCTTAGTCGTCGAGAAGCAGGGTAATGGCTACACCTTC. This encodes CASSLVVEKQGNGYTF.